The 7 T cell receptor beta chains reported below all come from one sample, sequenced in a study of T cell responses to AZD1222 COVID-19 vaccine. Sequenced by immunoSEQ multiplex PCR; TCRdb stores in-frame clones only, minus some. The data show around 99,000 clones, around nine tenths seen once. The sample consisted of peripheral blood, taken 28 days after the second AZD1222 dose. These receptors originate from an adult who received the AZD1222 COVID-19 vaccine.

This clone is a singleton in its sample. The chain links TRBV5-1 to TRBJ1-2, with a tentative D call TRBD1 (5 bases). Germline V gives CDR1 SGHRS, CDR2 YFSETQ. V was shortened by 2 bases and J by 4 bases, with 12 bases between the two germline ends. This CDR3 is 14 amino acids long. CDR3 amino acids: CASSFVGTGYGYTF. The CDR3 region has the DNA TGCGCCAGCAGCTTTGTAGGGACCGGCTATGGCTACACCTTC.

The chain has TRBV18 and TRBJ1-5; perhaps TRBD1 as D (5 bases). Germline V gives CDR1 KGHSH, CDR2 LQKENI. The CDR3 has 12 residues. V lost 10 bases and J 5 bases, leaving 12 bases between the germline ends. CDR3 protein: CATPWDDQPQHF. For the CDR3, the DNA is TGTGCCACTCCGTGGGACGATCAGCCCCAGCATTTT.

This chain uses TRBV13 with TRBJ2-7, with D possibly matching TRBD2 (7 bases). Trimming removed 9 bases at V and 1 base at J, with 13 bases between. Germline V lookup: CDR1 PRHDT, CDR2 FYEKMQ (reference sequence). The CDR3 is 13 residues long. CDR3 DNA sequence: TGTGCCAGTAGGGAGGGGGGATCCTACGAGCAGTACTTC. This sequence encodes CASREGGSYEQYF.

The chain joins TRBV5-1 to TRBJ2-7; D may correspond to TRBD1 or TRBD2 (5 bases each). Trimming cost V 5 bases and J 5 bases, with 17 bases left between them. CDR3 size: 14 residues. CDR1 and CDR2 from the germline V gene are SGHRS and YFSETQ. This chain's CDR3 is CASRNRDPENEQYF. The CDR3 nucleotides are TGCGCCAGCAGGAACCGGGACCCAGAGAACGAGCAGTACTTC.

This chain joins TRBV10-1 and TRBJ2-3, with 7 positions matching TRBD1. The V segment lost 3 bases and the J segment 1 base; nucleotides outside the gene matches: 4. The germline CDR1 and CDR2 sequences are WNHNN and SYGVQD (reference sequence). This CDR3 is 15 amino acids long. The CDR3 DNA sequence: TGCGCCAGCAGTGAAGACAGGGTGGGCACAGATACGCAGTATTTT. Encoded protein: CASSEDRVGTDTQYF.

This chain joins TRBV18 and TRBJ1-2; TRBD1 is a possible D gene (6 bases). From germline, CDR1 is KGHSH and CDR2 LQKENI. This CDR3 is built from 15 residues. V was clipped by 4 bases and J by 3 bases, with 15 bases between them. CDR3 in DNA: TGTGCCAGCTCACGAAGCTTAGGGGGGGACTATGGCTACACCTTC. Its protein product is CASSRSLGGDYGYTF.

This clone was observed a handful of times. The rearrangement joins TRBV6-5 to TRBJ1-5; D perhaps matches TRBD1 (5 bases). The ends were cut back, 7 bases at V and 0 bases at J, with 13 bases in the middle. Germline lookup yields CDR1 MNHEY and CDR2 SVGAGI. The CDR3 covers 15 residues. The CDR3 region has the DNA TGTGCCAGCATGGGGGGAGGAATTAGCAATCAGCCCCAGCATTTT. This gives the protein CASMGGGISNQPQHF.